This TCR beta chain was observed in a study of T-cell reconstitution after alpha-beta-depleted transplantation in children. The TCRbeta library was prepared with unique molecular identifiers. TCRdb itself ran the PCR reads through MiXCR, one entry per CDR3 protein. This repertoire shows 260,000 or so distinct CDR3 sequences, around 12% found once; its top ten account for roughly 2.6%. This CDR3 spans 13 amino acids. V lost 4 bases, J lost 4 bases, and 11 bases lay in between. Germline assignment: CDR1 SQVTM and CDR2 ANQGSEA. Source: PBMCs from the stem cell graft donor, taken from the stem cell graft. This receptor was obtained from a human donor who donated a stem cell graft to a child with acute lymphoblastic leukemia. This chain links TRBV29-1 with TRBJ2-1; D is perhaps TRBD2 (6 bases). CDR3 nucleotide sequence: TGCAGCGTTGGTGGCGGGAATTACAATGAGCAGTTCTTC. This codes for CSVGGGNYNEQFF.